This T cell receptor (beta chain) was retrieved from a study of blood T cell repertoires in COVID-19 (dated by TCRdb to the early 2020s). Concerning the study at large: Samples covering the acute and convalescent phases of COVID-19 were provided by collaborators in the United States, Italy and Spain. The prospective study material was composed of cDNA or gDNA derived from T cells, B-cell-depleted T cells, or PBMCs. Deeply sampled blood TCRbeta repertoires from subjects exposed to, actively infected with, or recovered from COVID-19 were included in the dataset. The repertoires were made available in a free public database intended to serve as a resource for research on the immune response to SARS-CoV-2. Samples were obtained from the ongoing ImmuneRACE study (first 160 participants) and from over 1,000 subjects provided by 6 global collaborators. Nearly every sample came with metadata listing a de-identified subject ID, COVID-19 status, age in years and sex. Where HLA class I and class II types were available, the types were taken from metadata supplied by the sample provider, not from assay-based typing. Results and caveats for the whole study, not just this receptor: The amount of clinical and demographic metadata varied by source and participant and was provided uncurated.

The germline V gene sets CDR1 to MDHEN and CDR2 to SYDVKM. The CDR3 runs 16 amino acids, cysteine and phenylalanine included. Only CDR3 DNA remains: 48 bases, in frame from the first base. V is reduced by 2 bases and J by 1 base, leaving a spacing of 12 bases between them. TCRbeta CDR3 regions were amplified from genomic DNA by means of the immunoSEQ Assay, a bias-controlled multiplex PCR. In the source study's methods: The number of nucleated cells in each sample was estimated from the amplification of reference gene primers within the assay. To quantify the absolute abundance of each unique TCRbeta CDR3 rearrangement, sequence reads were collapsed and filtered. Productive Simpson clonality was computed per sample as the square root of Simpson's diversity index over productive rearrangements. Entries here come from immuneACCESS through TCRdb and include only in-frame sequences with V and J called. Some clones fail to appear in such tables; in the studies checked, an unresolved V gene covers under half of the shortfall, and the cause of the remainder is unknown. V, J and clone size are those of that table, while D and trimming were read from the DNA. For this sample there are roughly 41,000 clones; 65% to 75% appear just once. 8% to 11% of the sample comes from the top ten.

Of note for this clone: Its antigen is not yet known. Per-nucleotide qualities are absent, and no much larger clonotype sits a single base away.

At one collaborating source in Seattle, patients were enrolled during active infection and were followed longitudinally through the course of disease. Whole blood was collected in K2EDTA tubes by collaborating institutions according to the institutions' own protocols. For TCRbeta analysis, collaborator samples were shipped as frozen whole blood, as isolated PBMCs, or as DNA extracted from either sample type. Sequenced sample: peripheral blood. The rearrangement combines TRBV28 with TRBJ2-4, and TRBD1 may be the D gene, going by 6 matching bases. The TCR was taken from a man in his 70s with COVID-19, enrolled during active disease. The CDR3: CASSLMGQGAKNIQYF. DNA sequence: TGTGCCAGCAGTTTAATGGGCCAGGGGGCCAAAAACATTCAGTACTTC.